This section outlines one TCR beta chain sequence together with its context. As yet, its antigen is unknown. Analysis merged second doses at about 4 or about 12 weeks. The method was immunoSEQ multiplex PCR; TCRdb's version includes in-frame clones alone and lacks a portion of them. The sample contains roughly 87,000 clones, about 90% of which appear only once. With 2 bases clipped from V and 4 bases from J, the junction kept 4 bases outside the gene matches. The CDR3 spans 14 residues. Germline loops: CDR1 SGHDN, CDR2 FVKESK. The record originates from a study of T cell responses to AZD1222 COVID-19 vaccine. Study observations and caveats: The study sampled repertoires only after the peak T cell response.

This TCR was recovered from an adult who received the AZD1222 COVID-19 vaccine. V gene TRBV14 combines with J gene TRBJ1-2; 7 bases line up with TRBD1. Sequencing was performed on peripheral blood, taken 28 days after the second AZD1222 dose. CDR3 amino acids: CASSQHGTAYGYTF. In DNA, the CDR3 is TGTGCCAGCAGCCAACACGGGACAGCCTATGGCTACACCTTC.